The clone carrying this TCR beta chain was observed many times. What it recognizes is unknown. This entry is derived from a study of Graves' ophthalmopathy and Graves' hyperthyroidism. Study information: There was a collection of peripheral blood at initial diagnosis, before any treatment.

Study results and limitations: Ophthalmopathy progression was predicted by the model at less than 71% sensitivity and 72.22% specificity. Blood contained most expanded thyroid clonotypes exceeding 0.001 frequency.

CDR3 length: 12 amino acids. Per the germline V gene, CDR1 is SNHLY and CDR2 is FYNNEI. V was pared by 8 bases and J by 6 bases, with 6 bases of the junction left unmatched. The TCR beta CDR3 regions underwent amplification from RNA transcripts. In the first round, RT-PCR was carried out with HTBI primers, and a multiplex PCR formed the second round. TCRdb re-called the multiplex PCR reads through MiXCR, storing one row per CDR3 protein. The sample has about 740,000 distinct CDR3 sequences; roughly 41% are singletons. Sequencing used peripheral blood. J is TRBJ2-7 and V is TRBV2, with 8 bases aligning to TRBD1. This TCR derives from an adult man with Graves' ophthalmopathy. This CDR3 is CASVAGGAEQYF. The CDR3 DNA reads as TGTGCCAGCGTAGCAGGGGGCGCCGAGCAGTACTTC. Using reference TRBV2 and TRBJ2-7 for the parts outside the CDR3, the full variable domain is EPEVTQTPSHQVTQMGQEVILRCVPISNHLYFYWYRQILGQKVEFLVSFYNNEISEKSEIFDDQFSVERPDGSNFTLKIRSTKLEDSAMYFCASVAGGAEQYFGPGTRLTVT.